This T cell receptor beta chain is drawn from a study of blood T cells in healthy people across ages. Study outcomes and limitations: The study found more naive CD4+ cells and higher diversity in long-lived than aged donors.

As for this clonotype: Its antigen is currently unknown.

Germline V gene data show CDR1 as MNHEY and CDR2 as SVGAGI. V dropped 6 bases and J dropped 3; count of bases not matched to a gene: 7. This CDR3 has 14 amino acids. No fewer than 7 million PBMCs went into each sample. The authors ran a second PCR of about 7 to 11 cycles using a sample-barcoded 5' primer and a J-beta primer mix. Sequencing recovered at least 2.5 million CDR3-containing paired-end reads from each sample. TCRdb re-analysed the 5' RACE reads in MiXCR, keeping a single row per CDR3 protein. Of 1,300,000 or so distinct CDR3 sequences listed, almost 60% were seen once; the top ten hold about 6.7%.

The sequenced sample consisted of blood. The TCR comes from a man aged 18 to 29 in good health. The chain links TRBV6-5 to TRBJ1-2, with 7 bases that match TRBD1. CDR3 amino acids: CASSRQGWDYGYTF. CDR3 in DNA: TGTGCCAGCAGCAGACAGGGATGGGACTATGGCTACACCTTC.